This section outlines one T cell receptor beta chain sequence together with its context. Assay: immunoSEQ multiplex PCR; the TCRdb copy retains only in-frame clones and omits some. The data hold 9,500 to 15,000 clones, with approximately 94% observed a single time. This entry comes from a study of control samples from healthy donors and cancer patients. This CDR3 has 15 residues. After removal of 3 bases from V and 5 bases from J, the junction contained 2 bases not matched to a gene. Germline CDR1 reads LNHNV; CDR2 reads YYDKDF (reference sequence). The chain uses TRBV15 and TRBJ2-1; 12 bases are a match to TRBD2. Sequencing was performed on PBMCs. The origin of this receptor is a man between 65 and 85 years old with head and neck cancer. The CDR3 DNA sequence: TGTGCCACCAGCAGTCGGACTAGCGGGAACAATGAGCAGTTCTTC. Translating it yields CATSSRTSGNNEQFF.